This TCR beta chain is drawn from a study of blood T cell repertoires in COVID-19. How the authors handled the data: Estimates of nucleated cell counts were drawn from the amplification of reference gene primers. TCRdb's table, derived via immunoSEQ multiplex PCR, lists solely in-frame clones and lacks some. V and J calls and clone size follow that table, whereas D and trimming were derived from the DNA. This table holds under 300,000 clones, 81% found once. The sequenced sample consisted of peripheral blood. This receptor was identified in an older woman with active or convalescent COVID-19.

As DNA, the CDR3 is TGCAGTGGGGCCGACACCTACGAGCAGTACTTC. This sequence encodes CSGADTYEQYF. V gene TRBV20-1 combines with J gene TRBJ2-7; D not resolved. The CDR3 has 11 residues. Germline V gene sequence: CDR1 DFQATT, CDR2 SNEGSKA (reference sequence). V dropped 7 bases and J dropped 2 bases, with 9 bases sitting between them.